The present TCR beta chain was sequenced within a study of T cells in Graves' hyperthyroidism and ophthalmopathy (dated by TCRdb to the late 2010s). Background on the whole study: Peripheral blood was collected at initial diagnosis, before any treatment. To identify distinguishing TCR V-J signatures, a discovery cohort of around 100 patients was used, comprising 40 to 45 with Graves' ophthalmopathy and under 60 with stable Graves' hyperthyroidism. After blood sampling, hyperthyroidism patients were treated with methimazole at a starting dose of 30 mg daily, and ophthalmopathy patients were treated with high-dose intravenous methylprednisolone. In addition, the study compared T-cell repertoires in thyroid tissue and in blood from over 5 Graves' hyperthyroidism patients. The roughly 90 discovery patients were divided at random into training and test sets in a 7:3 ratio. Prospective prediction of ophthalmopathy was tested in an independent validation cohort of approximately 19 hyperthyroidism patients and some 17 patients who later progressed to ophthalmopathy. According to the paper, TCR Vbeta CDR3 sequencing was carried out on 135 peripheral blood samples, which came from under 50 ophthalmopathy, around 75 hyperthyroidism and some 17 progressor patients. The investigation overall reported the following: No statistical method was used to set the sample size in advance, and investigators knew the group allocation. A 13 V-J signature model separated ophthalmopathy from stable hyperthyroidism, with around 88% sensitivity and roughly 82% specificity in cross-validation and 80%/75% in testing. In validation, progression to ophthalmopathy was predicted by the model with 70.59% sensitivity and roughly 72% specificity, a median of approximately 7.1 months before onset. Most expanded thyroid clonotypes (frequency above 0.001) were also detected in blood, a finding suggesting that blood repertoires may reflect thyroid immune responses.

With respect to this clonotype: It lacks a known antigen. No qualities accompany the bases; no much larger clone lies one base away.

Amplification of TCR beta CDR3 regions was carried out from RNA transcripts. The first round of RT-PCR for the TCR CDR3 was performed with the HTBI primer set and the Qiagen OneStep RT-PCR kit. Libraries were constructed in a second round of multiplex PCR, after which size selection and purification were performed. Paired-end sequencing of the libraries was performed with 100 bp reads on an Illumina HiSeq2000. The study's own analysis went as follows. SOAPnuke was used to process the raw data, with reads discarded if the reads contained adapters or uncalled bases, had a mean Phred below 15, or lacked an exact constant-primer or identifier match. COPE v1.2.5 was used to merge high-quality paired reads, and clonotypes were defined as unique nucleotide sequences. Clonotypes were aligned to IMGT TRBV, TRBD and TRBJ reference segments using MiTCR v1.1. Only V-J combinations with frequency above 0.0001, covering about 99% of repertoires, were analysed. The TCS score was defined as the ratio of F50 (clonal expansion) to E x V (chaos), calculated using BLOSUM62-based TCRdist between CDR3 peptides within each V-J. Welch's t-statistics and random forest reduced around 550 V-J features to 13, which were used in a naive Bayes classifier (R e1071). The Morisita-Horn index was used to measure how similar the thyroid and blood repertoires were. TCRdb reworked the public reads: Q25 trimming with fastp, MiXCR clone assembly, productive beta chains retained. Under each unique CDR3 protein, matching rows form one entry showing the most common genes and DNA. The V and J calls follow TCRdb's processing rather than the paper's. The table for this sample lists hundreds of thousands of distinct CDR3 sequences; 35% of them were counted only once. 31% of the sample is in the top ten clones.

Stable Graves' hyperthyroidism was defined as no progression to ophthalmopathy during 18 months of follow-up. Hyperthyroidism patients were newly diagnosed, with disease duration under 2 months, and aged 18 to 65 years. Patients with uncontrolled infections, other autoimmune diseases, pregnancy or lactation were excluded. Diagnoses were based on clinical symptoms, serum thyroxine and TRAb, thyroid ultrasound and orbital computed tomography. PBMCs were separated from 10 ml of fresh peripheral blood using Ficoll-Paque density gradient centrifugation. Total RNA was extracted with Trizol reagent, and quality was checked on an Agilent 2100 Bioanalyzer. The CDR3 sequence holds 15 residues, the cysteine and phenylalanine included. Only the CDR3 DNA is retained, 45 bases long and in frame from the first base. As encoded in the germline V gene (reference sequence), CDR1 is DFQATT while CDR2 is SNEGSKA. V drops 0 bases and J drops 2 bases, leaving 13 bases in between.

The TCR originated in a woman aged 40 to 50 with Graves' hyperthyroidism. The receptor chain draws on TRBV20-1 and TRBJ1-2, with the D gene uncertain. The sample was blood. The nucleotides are TGCAGTGCTAGAGATCCACGGACGGTGAACTATGGCTACACCTTC. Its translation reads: CSARDPRTVNYGYTF.